This paragraph covers one T cell receptor (beta chain) sequence. Its cognate antigen is unknown. This entry is derived from a study of T cells in tuberculosis. Whole-study findings and limits: The TCR-beta difference was not significant; alpha differences partly reflected length. Smaller distances to GMM-specific TCRs suggested their expansion in active tuberculosis. Using the GMM-specific repertoire gave approximately 89% accuracy versus 60% to 70% with motifs.

Time point denoted: new active TB diagnosis, blood taken before or within 7 days of starting treatment. Libraries were prepared by immunoSEQ multiplex PCR; TCRdb keeps only in-frame clonotypes and omits some of them. The sample includes roughly 31,000 clones, about 84% of them seen just once. There are 11 residues in the CDR3. Germline CDR1 reads DFQATT; CDR2 reads SNEGSKA (reference sequence). The ends were cut back, 1 base at V and 11 bases at J, with 10 bases in the middle. The source material was PBMCs, sampled at tuberculosis diagnosis. This TCR was recovered from an adult with tuberculosis. The chain couples TRBV20-1 to TRBJ2-3, with D perhaps matching TRBD1 (6 bases). CDR3 in DNA: TGCAGTGCTAGAGCAGGGGTTGAGCAGTATTTT. This translates into CSARAGVEQYF.